These 26 T cell receptor beta chains came from one sample sequenced in a study of T cell changes during pregnancy in multiple sclerosis. Produced via immunoSEQ multiplex PCR; TCRdb's table is partial and in-frame only. The sample records approximately 62,000 clones, about 92% being singletons. Sequencing used CD8+ T cells from peripheral blood mononuclear cells, obtained in the second trimester of pregnancy. The receptors derive from a female donor with multiple sclerosis, enrolled in a pregnancy study.

The V call is TRBV7-3, the J call TRBJ2-1, with D possibly TRBD2 on 6 matching bases. Germline CDR1 reads SGHTA; CDR2 reads FQGTGA. CDR3 length equals 16 residues. V was cut by 3 bases and J by 5 bases, with 17 bases left in between. The DNA of the CDR3 is TGTGCCAGCAGCTTGGGGGGTACCCCGGCTAACAATGAGCAGTTCTTC. Encoded protein: CASSLGGTPANNEQFF.

The rearrangement joins TRBV27 to TRBJ2-2; TRBD2 aligns across 12 bases. J gave up 2 bases and V 6 bases, and 19 bases lay outside the gene matches. Per the germline V gene, CDR1 is MNHEY and CDR2 is SMNVEV (reference sequence). The CDR3 loop spans 21 amino acids. The CDR3 bases are TGTGCCAGCAGCCCCCTCATAATACGGACTAGCGGGGACTTTAACACCGGGGAGCTGTTTTTT. Residues: CASSPLIIRTSGDFNTGELFF.

The genes are TRBV5-1 and TRBJ1-1; D possibly corresponds to TRBD1 (6 bases). Trimming removed 0 bases at V and 6 bases at J, with 24 bases between. The CDR3 spans 18 residues. Germline CDR1 reads SGHRS; CDR2 reads YFSETQ. CDR3 DNA: TGCGCCAGCAGCTTGGGAGACCACAGGGATCGGGGGGGCGCTGAAGCTTTCTTT. Translated: CASSLGDHRDRGGAEAFF. The full variable domain, rest sourced from reference TRBV5-1 and TRBJ1-1, is KAGVTQTPRYLIKTRGQQVTLSCSPISGHRSVSWYQQTPGQGLQFLFEYFSETQRNKGNFPGRFSGRQFSNSRSEMNVSTLELGDSALYLCASSLGDHRDRGGAEAFFGQGTRLTVV.

This chain connects TRBV7-9 to TRBJ2-5; 9 bases fit TRBD1. Germline lookup yields CDR1 SEHNR and CDR2 FQNEAQ (reference sequence). The CDR3 is 14 residues long. With V trimmed by 4 bases and J by 4 bases, 4 bases remained unmatched. In DNA form, the CDR3 reads TGTGCCAGCAGCTCAACAGGGGGCCTAGAGACCCAGTACTTC. This codes for CASSSTGGLETQYF. The full variable domain, its missing parts supplied by reference TRBV7-9 and TRBJ2-5, is DTGVSQNPRHKITKRGQNVTFRCDPISEHNRLYWYRQTLGQGPEFLTYFQNEAQLEKSRLLSDRFSAERPKGSFSTLEIQRTEQGDSAMYLCASSSTGGLETQYFGPGTRLLVL.

The chain has TRBV19 and TRBJ1-2; TRBD1 matches 7 bases. Germline-derived CDR1 and CDR2 are LNHDA and SQIVND (reference sequence). J was trimmed by 5 bases and V by 3 bases; bases with no gene match: 6. The CDR3 length is 14 residues. The CDR3 loop reads CASSIGDRRYGYTF. The CDR3 DNA follows: TGTGCCAGTAGTATTGGGGACAGACGTTATGGCTACACCTTC. Drawing the rest from reference TRBV19 and TRBJ1-2, the complete variable domain is DGGITQSPKYLFRKEGQNVTLSCEQNLNHDAMYWYRQDPGQGLRLIYYSQIVNDFQKGDIAEGYSVSREKKESFPLTVTSAQKNPTAFYLCASSIGDRRYGYTFGSGTRLTVV.

This clone is large by share. This sequence joins TRBV5-4 and TRBJ1-6; D perhaps matches TRBD1 (6 bases). Looked up from germline, CDR1 is SGHNT and CDR2 is YYREEE (reference sequence). The CDR3 is 17 residues long. Trimming shortened V by 4 bases and J by 6 bases, and 20 bases separated the two germline ends. The DNA for the CDR3 is TGTGCCAGCAGCGGGGGGGCCGGGTCGGGGGCTAATTCACCCCTCCACTTT. Protein sequence: CASSGGAGSGANSPLHF.

The chain is built from TRBV19 and TRBJ2-7; TRBD1 matches at 9 bases. The V segment lost 10 bases and the J segment 2 bases; nucleotides outside the gene matches: 9. This CDR3 is 14 amino acids long. CDR1 LNHDA and CDR2 SQIVND come from the germline V gene (reference sequence). As DNA, the CDR3 is TGTGCCACCCGGGACAGGGCAACCCCCTACGAGCAGTACTTC. It encodes CATRDRATPYEQYF.

The V and J genes are TRBV5-1 and TRBJ1-1; the D is unclear. CDR1 and CDR2 from the germline V gene are SGHRS and YFSETQ. The CDR3 is 12 residues long. Trimming took off 3 bases at V and 5 bases at J, with 8 bases between the two ends. The DNA for the CDR3 is TGCGCCAGCAGCTCGGGTTTGACTGAAGCTTTCTTT. This sequence encodes CASSSGLTEAFF.

The V call is TRBV7-3, the J call TRBJ2-2, with 9 positions matching TRBD2. Losses at the gene ends were 0 bases for V and 3 bases for J; bases not matched to a gene: 2. The CDR3 is 16 residues long. Germline CDR1 reads SGHTA; CDR2 reads FQGTGA. The CDR3 DNA sequence: TGTGCCAGCAGCTTAACAGCGGGGGGATACACCGGGGAGCTGTTTTTT. This translates into CASSLTAGGYTGELFF.

The chain links TRBV27 to TRBJ2-2; D possibly corresponds to TRBD2 (5 bases). Trimming left V 4 bases short and J 1 base short, with 10 bases between. The CDR3 totals 15 residues. Germline V CDR1 and CDR2: MNHEY, SMNVEV (reference sequence). CDR3 sequence: CASSSAGVNTGELFF. The CDR3 DNA is TGTGCCAGCAGTTCCGCGGGTGTGAACACCGGGGAGCTGTTTTTT.

The chain joins TRBV13 to TRBJ1-2; D is uncertain. V was trimmed by 5 bases and J by 7 bases, leaving 14 bases between them. The CDR3 is made up of 13 amino acids. From germline, CDR1 is PRHDT and CDR2 FYEKMQ (reference sequence). The CDR3 nucleotides are TGTGCCAGCAGCCCCCAGGAGGCGAGTGGCTACACCTTC. Protein sequence: CASSPQEASGYTF. Supplemented by reference TRBV13 and TRBJ1-2, the full variable domain reads AAGVIQSPRHLIKEKRETATLKCYPIPRHDTVYWYQQGPGQDPQFLISFYEKMQSDKGSIPDRFSAQQFSDYHSELNMSSLELGDSALYFCASSPQEASGYTFGSGTRLTVV.

The chain combines TRBV7-2 with TRBJ1-5; the D is unclear. V was shortened by 1 base and J by 9 bases, with 13 bases between the two germline ends. This CDR3 is built from 14 residues. CDR1 and CDR2 (germline): SGHTA, FQGNSA. The CDR3 sequence is CASSLGSQVRPQHF. The CDR3 nucleotides read TGTGCCAGCAGCTTAGGGTCTCAGGTCCGGCCCCAGCATTTT.

The chain is built from TRBV5-4 and TRBJ2-1; no reliable D call. The CDR3 runs to 13 residues. V was pared by 0 bases and J by 8 bases, with 9 bases between. The germline gives CDR1 SGHNT, CDR2 YYREEE (reference sequence). Here the CDR3 reads CASSLGVPDEQFF. Written as DNA, the CDR3 is TGTGCCAGCAGCTTGGGAGTTCCGGATGAGCAGTTCTTC.

The chain carries TRBV7-9 and TRBJ2-7; maybe TRBD1 (5 bases). Trimming removed 5 bases at V and 5 bases at J, with 10 bases between. The CDR3 sequence is 12 residues long. CDR1 is SEHNR and CDR2 is FQNEAQ in the germline V gene (reference sequence). The DNA for the CDR3 is TGTGCCAGCAGCCTTGGGGCGAACGAGCAGTACTTC. It is translated as CASSLGANEQYF.

The V gene is TRBV10-3, the J gene TRBJ2-1, with D perhaps TRBD2 (5 bases). Germline V lookup: CDR1 ENHRY, CDR2 SYGVKD. Trimming left V 6 bases short and J 5 bases short, with 8 bases between. CDR3 length equals 12 residues. CDR3 sequence (DNA): TGTGCCATCAGGGACTCTAACAATGAGCAGTTCTTC. Translating gives CAIRDSNNEQFF.

This chain connects TRBV27 to TRBJ1-1; D is ambiguous. V gave up 4 bases and J gave up 5 bases, with 17 bases separating them. The CDR3 has 15 amino acids. Germline loops: CDR1 MNHEY, CDR2 SMNVEV (reference sequence). The CDR3 protein is CASSSFRGSETEAFF. The CDR3 coding sequence is TGTGCCAGCAGTTCATTTCGGGGTTCGGAAACTGAAGCTTTCTTT.

The chain carries TRBV29-1 and TRBJ2-1, with TRBD2 matching 11 bases. J lost 5 bases, V lost 7 bases, and 16 bases had no gene match. This CDR3 comprises 17 residues. In germline, CDR1 is SQVTM, CDR2 ANQGSEA. The CDR3: CSAQERLAGGRDNEQFF. CDR3 DNA sequence: TGCAGCGCCCAAGAAAGGCTAGCGGGAGGCCGGGACAATGAGCAGTTCTTC.

V gene TRBV5-4 combines with J gene TRBJ2-1, with 7 positions matching TRBD1. The V and J ends lost 6 bases and 8 bases, in that order; junction bases with no gene match: 14. Germline CDR1 reads SGHNT; CDR2 reads YYREEE (reference sequence). The CDR3 is 15 residues long. The CDR3 spells CASTVGQVSFDEQFF. Written as DNA, the CDR3 is TGTGCCAGCACCGTCGGACAGGTATCGTTCGATGAGCAGTTCTTC.

The genes are TRBV11-3 and TRBJ2-7; tentatively, D is TRBD1 (5 bases). The germline V and J ends were trimmed by 1 base and 6 bases, with 7 bases remaining between them. The CDR3 has 12 amino acids. Germline V gene sequence: CDR1 SGHNT, CDR2 YENEEA. The CDR3 loop is CASSLAGREQYF. The CDR3 DNA is TGTGCCAGCAGCTTAGCAGGGCGCGAGCAGTACTTC. Together with reference TRBV11-3 and TRBJ2-7, the CDR3 gives the full variable domain: EAGVVQSPRYKIIEKKQPVAFWCNPISGHNTLYWYLQNLGQGPELLIRYENEEAVDDSQLPKDRFSAERLKGVDSTLKIQPAELGDSAVYLCASSLAGREQYFGPGTRLTVT.

To note about this clone: Its ends do not fully match the called genes, so a read error is possible. The chain is built from TRBV5-4 and TRBJ2-1; TRBD1 is a possible D gene (6 bases). The CDR3 is made up of 13 amino acids. Germline CDR1 is SGHNT and CDR2 is YYREEE (reference sequence). This CDR3 is CASTLDRYNEQFF. Written as DNA, the CDR3 is TGTGCCAGCACCTTGGACAGATACAATGAGCAGTTCTTC. The full variable domain, completed using reference TRBV5-4 and TRBJ2-1, is ETGVTQSPTHLIKTRGQQVTLRCSSQSGHNTVSWYQQALGQGPQFIFQYYREEENGRGNFPPRFSGLQFPNYSSELNVNALELDDSALYLCASTLDRYNEQFFGPGTRLTVL.

The chain uses TRBV10-2 and TRBJ2-5; D gene unclear. V dropped 0 bases and J dropped 5 bases, with 10 bases sitting between them. The germline V gene has CDR1 WSHSY and CDR2 SAAADI. The CDR3 length is 14 residues. The CDR3 protein is CASSESEAWETQYF. The CDR3, as DNA: TGCGCCAGCAGTGAGTCTGAGGCCTGGGAGACCCAGTACTTC.

The chain recombines TRBV29-1 with TRBJ2-3; 10 bases fit TRBD2. Germline assignment: CDR1 SQVTM and CDR2 ANQGSEA. The CDR3 has 14 residues. Trimming removed 7 bases from V and 1 base from J; junction bases left unmatched: 5. The CDR3: CSGDLAGGTDTQYF. CDR3 coding DNA: TGCAGCGGAGACCTAGCGGGGGGCACAGATACGCAGTATTTT.

V usage is TRBV11-2 and J usage is TRBJ2-3, with D possibly matching TRBD2 (6 bases). This CDR3 is built from 15 residues. The V end was cut by 6 bases, the J end by 0 bases, with 13 bases between. Germline V CDR1 and CDR2: SGHAT, FQNNGV. In DNA form, the CDR3 reads TGTGCCAGCAGTCTTAGCGGCACTAGCACAGATACGCAGTATTTT. Amino acids: CASSLSGTSTDTQYF.

This clone was found once. The chain joins TRBV9 to TRBJ2-5; D not resolved. The CDR3 runs 9 residues. CDR1 is SGDLS, CDR2 YYNGEE, per germline. CDR3 DNA: TGTGTCCTCCAAGAGACCCAGTACTTC. Its translation is CVLQETQYF.

The chain employs TRBV9 and TRBJ2-3; no reliable D call. This CDR3 is 16 amino acids long. From germline, CDR1 is SGDLS and CDR2 YYNGEE. Trimming removed 4 bases from V and 1 base from J, with 16 bases in between. The CDR3, as DNA: TGTGCCAGCAGCCCCCGCCCGGGTCCTGGCACAGATACGCAGTATTTT. This translates into CASSPRPGPGTDTQYF.

The chain's CDR3 is CASSVEAATDTQYF. CDR3 DNA: TGTGCCAGCAGCGTAGAAGCGGCCACAGATACGCAGTATTTT. The chain is built from TRBV9 and TRBJ2-3; a possible D gene is TRBD2 (5 bases). Germline V lookup: CDR1 SGDLS, CDR2 YYNGEE. The CDR3 sequence is 14 residues long. The V and J ends lost 0 bases and 2 bases respectively, with 7 bases between them.